Below are 6 T cell receptor beta chains sequenced from a single sample in a study of shared clonotypes between healthy human individuals. TCRdb keeps only in-frame clones here, not all; method: immunoSEQ multiplex PCR. Of about 2 million clones detected, 85% to 95% appear once; the ten largest clones hold under 0.15%. Sample: naive CD4+ T cells sorted from blood. Subset in this sample: CD45RA+ positively selected. These receptors were taken from a man aged 18 to 30 in good health.

This sequence joins TRBV27 and TRBJ2-5; D not resolved. V was clipped by 5 bases and J by 0 bases, with 4 bases between them. Germline-derived CDR1 and CDR2 are MNHEY and SMNVEV (reference sequence). The CDR3 sequence is 12 residues long. The CDR3 here is CASSLYQETQYF. CDR3 bases: TGTGCCAGCAGTCTCTACCAAGAGACCCAGTACTTC.

The V and J genes are TRBV30 and TRBJ2-2; 7 positions agree with TRBD2. Germline CDR1 and CDR2: GTSNPN and SVGIG (reference sequence). This CDR3 contains 12 residues. Trimming took 8 bases from V and 4 from J; bases not matched to a gene: 4. This chain's CDR3 is CAGGGATGELFF. CDR3 bases: TGTGCCGGGGGAGGGGCCACCGGGGAGCTGTTTTTT.

This chain uses TRBV6-5 with TRBJ1-3; TRBD1 is a possible D gene (5 bases). Germline V lookup: CDR1 MNHEY, CDR2 SVGAGI. The CDR3 contains 14 residues. The V and J ends lost 4 bases and 3 bases respectively, with 10 bases between them. For the CDR3, the DNA is TGTGCCAGCAGTTCTGGGACTCTTGGAAACACCATATATTTT. This codes for CASSSGTLGNTIYF.

V usage is TRBV28 and J usage is TRBJ2-7; 9 bases match TRBD2. CDR3 length: 15 amino acids. J lost 3 bases, V lost 10 bases, and 13 bases had no gene match. CDR1 is MDHEN and CDR2 is SYDVKM in the germline V gene. The CDR3: CAIDARAGGDYEQYF. The CDR3 nucleotides read TGTGCCATTGACGCGCGAGCGGGGGGAGACTACGAGCAGTACTTC. Based on the CDR3 plus reference TRBV28 and TRBJ2-7, the full variable domain is DVKVTQSSRYLVKRTGEKVFLECVQDMDHENMFWYRQDPGLGLRLIYFSYDVKMKEKGDIPEGYSVSREKKERFSLILESASTNQTSMYLCAIDARAGGDYEQYFGPGTRLTVT.

J is TRBJ2-5 and V is TRBV15, with TRBD2 matching 7 bases. CDR1 and CDR2 from the germline V gene are LNHNV and YYDKDF (reference sequence). With V trimmed by 2 bases and J by 0 bases, 3 bases remained unmatched. This CDR3 region has 15 residues. CDR3 nucleotides: TGTGCCACCAGCAGATTCGGGACTAACCAAGAGACCCAGTACTTC. This codes for CATSRFGTNQETQYF. The full variable domain, rest sourced from reference TRBV15 and TRBJ2-5, is DAMVIQNPRYQVTQFGKPVTLSCSQTLNHNVMYWYQQKSSQAPKLLFHYYDKDFNNEADTPDNFQSRRPNTSFCFLDIRSPGLGDTAMYLCATSRFGTNQETQYFGPGTRLLVL.

The rearrangement uses TRBV6-5 and TRBJ1-1; no firm D call. CDR1 is MNHEY, CDR2 SVGAGI, per germline. V was shortened by 6 bases and J by 6 bases, with 11 bases between the two germline ends. CDR3 length: 12 amino acids. The CDR3 sequence is CASSTLTSEAFF. The CDR3 DNA sequence: TGTGCCAGCAGCACCCTGACATCTGAAGCTTTCTTT.